In its sample, the clone carrying this T cell receptor beta chain ranks as medium-sized (0.01 to 0.1%). Its target is unknown. Points from the study as a whole: Tumor memory CD4+ T cell TCR gene usage clustered with blood and lymph node memory CD4+ cells and lymph node naive CD4+ cells. Tumor-infiltrating Treg TCR alpha and beta sequences overlapped most with tumor naive CD4+ T cells, then blood naive.

Tregs were sorted as CD4+CD25+CD127-/low cells. TCRdb itself ran the 5' RACE reads through MiXCR, one entry per CDR3 protein. The sample records roughly 58,000 distinct CDR3 sequences, 20% being singletons. Germline V CDR1 and CDR2: SGHRS, YFSETQ. The CDR3 is 13 amino acids. With 0 bases removed from V and 1 base from J, the gap between germline ends came to 3 bases. The TCR sequence derives from a female donor with breast cancer. The rearrangement joins TRBV5-1 to TRBJ2-3; D unclear. Material for sequencing was tumor-infiltrating Tregs sorted from the breast tumor. The CDR3, as DNA: TGCGCCAGCAGCTTGGACGGCACAGATACGCAGTATTTT. This gives the protein CASSLDGTDTQYF.